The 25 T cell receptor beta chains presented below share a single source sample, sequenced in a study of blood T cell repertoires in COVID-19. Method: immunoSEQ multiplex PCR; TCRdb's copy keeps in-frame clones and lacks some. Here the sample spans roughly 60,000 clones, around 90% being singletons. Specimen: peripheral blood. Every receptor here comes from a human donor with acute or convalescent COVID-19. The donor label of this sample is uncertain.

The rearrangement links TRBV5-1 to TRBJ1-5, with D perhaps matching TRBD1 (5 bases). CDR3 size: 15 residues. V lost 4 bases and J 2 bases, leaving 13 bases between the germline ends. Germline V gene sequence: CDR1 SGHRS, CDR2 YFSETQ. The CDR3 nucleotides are TGCGCCAGCAGCCCGAGCACGGGGGGCAATCAGCCCCAGCATTTT. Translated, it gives CASSPSTGGNQPQHF.

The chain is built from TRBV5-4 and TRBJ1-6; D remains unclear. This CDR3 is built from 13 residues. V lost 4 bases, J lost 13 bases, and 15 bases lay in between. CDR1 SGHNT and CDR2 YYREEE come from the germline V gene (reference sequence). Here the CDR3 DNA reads TGTGCCAGCAGCCGCGGAGAGTCTGGGCCCCTCCACTTT. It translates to CASSRGESGPLHF.

CDR3 residues: CASSLLSGSGTQYF. The CDR3 region has the DNA TGCGCCAGCAGCTTGCTTAGCGGGAGCGGGACCCAGTACTTC. This chain links TRBV5-1 with TRBJ2-5; TRBD2 aligns across 9 bases. This CDR3 is built from 14 residues. V lost 1 base to trimming and J lost 7 bases; unmatched junction nucleotides: 5. Per germline, CDR1 SGHRS and CDR2 YFSETQ.

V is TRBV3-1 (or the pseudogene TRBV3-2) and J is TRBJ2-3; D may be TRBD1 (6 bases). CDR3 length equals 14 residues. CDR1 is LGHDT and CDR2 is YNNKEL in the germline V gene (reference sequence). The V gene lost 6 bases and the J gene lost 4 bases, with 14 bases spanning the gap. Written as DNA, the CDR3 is TGTGCCAGCAGTTCAAGGGGGTCCTCAGATACGCAGTATTTT. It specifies CASSSRGSSDTQYF.

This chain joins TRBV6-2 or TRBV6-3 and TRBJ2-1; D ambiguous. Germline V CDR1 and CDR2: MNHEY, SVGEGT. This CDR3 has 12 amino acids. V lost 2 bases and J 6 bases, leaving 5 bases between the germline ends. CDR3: CASSYTSNEQFF. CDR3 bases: TGTGCCAGCAGTTACACGAGCAATGAGCAGTTCTTC.

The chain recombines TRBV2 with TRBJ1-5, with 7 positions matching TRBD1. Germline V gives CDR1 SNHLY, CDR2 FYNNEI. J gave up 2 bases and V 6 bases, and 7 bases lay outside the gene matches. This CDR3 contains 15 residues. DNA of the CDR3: TGTGCCAGCAGAGATGACAGGGTTGGCAATCAGCCCCAGCATTTT. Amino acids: CASRDDRVGNQPQHF.

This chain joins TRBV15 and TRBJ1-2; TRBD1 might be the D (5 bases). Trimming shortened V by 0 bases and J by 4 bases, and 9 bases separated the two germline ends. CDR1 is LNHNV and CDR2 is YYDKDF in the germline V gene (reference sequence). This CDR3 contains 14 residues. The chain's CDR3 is CATSRDPQVYGYTF. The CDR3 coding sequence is TGTGCCACCAGCAGAGATCCACAGGTCTATGGCTACACCTTC.

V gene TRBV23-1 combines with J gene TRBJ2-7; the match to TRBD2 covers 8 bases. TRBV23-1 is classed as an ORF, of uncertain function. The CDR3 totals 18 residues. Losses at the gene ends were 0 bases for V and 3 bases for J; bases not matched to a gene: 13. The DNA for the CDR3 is TGCGCCAGCAGTCAATCCGGGAGGGCGGCTTCCTGGGACTACGAGCAGTACTTC. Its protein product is CASSQSGRAASWDYEQYF.

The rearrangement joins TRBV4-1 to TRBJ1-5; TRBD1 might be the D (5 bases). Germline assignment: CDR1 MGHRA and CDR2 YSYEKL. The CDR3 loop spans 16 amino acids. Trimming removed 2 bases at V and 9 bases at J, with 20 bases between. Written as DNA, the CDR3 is TGCGCCAGCAGCCAATGGGGCGCTACAGGCACCGGGCCCCAGCATTTT. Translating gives CASSQWGATGTGPQHF.

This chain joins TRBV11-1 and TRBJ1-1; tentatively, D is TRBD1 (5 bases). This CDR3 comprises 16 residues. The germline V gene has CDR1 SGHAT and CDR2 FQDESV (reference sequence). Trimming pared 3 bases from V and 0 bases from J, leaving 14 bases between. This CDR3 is CASSFDSAYMNTEAFF. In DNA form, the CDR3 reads TGTGCCAGCAGCTTCGACAGCGCCTATATGAACACTGAAGCTTTCTTT. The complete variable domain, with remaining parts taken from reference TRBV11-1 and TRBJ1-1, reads EAEVAQSPRYKITEKSQAVAFWCDPISGHATLYWYRQILGQGPELLVQFQDESVVDDSQLPKDRFSAERLKGVDSTLKIQPAELGDSAMYLCASSFDSAYMNTEAFFGQGTRLTVV.

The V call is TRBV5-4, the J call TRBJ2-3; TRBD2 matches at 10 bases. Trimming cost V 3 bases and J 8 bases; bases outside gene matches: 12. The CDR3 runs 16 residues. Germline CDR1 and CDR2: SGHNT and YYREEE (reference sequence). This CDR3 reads CASSSGLAGASSTQYF. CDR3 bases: TGTGCCAGCAGCTCCGGTCTAGCGGGGGCTTCTTCTACGCAGTATTTT. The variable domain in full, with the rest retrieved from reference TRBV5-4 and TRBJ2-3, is ETGVTQSPTHLIKTRGQQVTLRCSSQSGHNTVSWYQQALGQGPQFIFQYYREEENGRGNFPPRFSGLQFPNYSSELNVNALELDDSALYLCASSSGLAGASSTQYFGPGTRLTVL.

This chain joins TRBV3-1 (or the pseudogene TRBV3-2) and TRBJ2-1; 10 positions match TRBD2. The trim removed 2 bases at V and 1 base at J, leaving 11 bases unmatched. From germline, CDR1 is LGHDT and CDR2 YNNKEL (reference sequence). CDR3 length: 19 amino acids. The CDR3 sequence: CASSQYGSGGPRSYNEQFF. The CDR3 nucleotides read TGTGCCAGCAGCCAATACGGTAGCGGGGGGCCTCGTTCCTACAATGAGCAGTTCTTC.

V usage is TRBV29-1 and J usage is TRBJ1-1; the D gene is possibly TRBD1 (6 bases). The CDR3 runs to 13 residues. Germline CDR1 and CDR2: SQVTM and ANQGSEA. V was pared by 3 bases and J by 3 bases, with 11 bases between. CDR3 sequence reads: CSVDRGGDTEAFF. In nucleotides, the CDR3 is TGCAGCGTTGACAGGGGTGGGGACACTGAAGCTTTCTTT.

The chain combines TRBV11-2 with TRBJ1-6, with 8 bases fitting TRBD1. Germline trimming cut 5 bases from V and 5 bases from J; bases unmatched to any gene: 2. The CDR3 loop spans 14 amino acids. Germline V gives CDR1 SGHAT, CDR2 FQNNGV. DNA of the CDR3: TGTGCCAGCAGCCTGACAGGGGATAATTCACCCCTCCACTTT. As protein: CASSLTGDNSPLHF. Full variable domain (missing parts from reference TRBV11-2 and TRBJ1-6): EAGVAQSPRYKIIEKRQSVAFWCNPISGHATLYWYQQILGQGPKLLIQFQNNGVVDDSQLPKDRFSAERLKGVDSTLKIQPAKLEDSAVYLCASSLTGDNSPLHFGNGTRLTVT.

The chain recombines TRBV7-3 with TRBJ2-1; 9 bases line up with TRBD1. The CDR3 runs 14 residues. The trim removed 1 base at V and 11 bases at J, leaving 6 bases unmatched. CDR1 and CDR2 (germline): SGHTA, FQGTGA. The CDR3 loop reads CASSLIDRGGQQFF. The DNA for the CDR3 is TGTGCCAGCAGCTTAATTGACAGGGGGGGACAGCAGTTCTTC.

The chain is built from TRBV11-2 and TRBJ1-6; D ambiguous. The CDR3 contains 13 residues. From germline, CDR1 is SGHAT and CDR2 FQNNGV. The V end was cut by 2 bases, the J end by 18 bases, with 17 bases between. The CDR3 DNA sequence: TGTGCCAGCAGCTTAAAAACGGAGCGGCCAGACCACTTT. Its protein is CASSLKTERPDHF.

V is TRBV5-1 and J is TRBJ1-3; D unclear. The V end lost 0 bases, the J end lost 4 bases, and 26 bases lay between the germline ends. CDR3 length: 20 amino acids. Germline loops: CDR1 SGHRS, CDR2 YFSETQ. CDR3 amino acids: CASSLGGITYKVSLGNTIYF. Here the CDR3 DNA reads TGCGCCAGCAGCTTGGGAGGCATCACCTATAAGGTTAGTCTCGGAAACACCATATATTTT.

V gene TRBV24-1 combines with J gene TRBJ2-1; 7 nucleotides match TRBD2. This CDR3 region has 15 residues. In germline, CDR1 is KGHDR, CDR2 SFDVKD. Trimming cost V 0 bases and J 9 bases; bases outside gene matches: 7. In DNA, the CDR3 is TGTGCCACCAGTGATTTGCAGGGCGGGGGTCTTGAGCAGTTCTTC. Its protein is CATSDLQGGGLEQFF.

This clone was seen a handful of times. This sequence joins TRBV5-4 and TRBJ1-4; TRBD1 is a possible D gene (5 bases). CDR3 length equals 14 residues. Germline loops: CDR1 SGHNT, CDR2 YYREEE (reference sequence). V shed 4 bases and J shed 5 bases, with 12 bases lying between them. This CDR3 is CASSPSGGNEKLFF. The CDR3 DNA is TGTGCCAGCAGCCCGTCGGGGGGAAATGAAAAACTGTTTTTT. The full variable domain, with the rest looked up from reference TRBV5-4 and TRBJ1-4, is ETGVTQSPTHLIKTRGQQVTLRCSSQSGHNTVSWYQQALGQGPQFIFQYYREEENGRGNFPPRFSGLQFPNYSSELNVNALELDDSALYLCASSPSGGNEKLFFGSGTQLSVL.

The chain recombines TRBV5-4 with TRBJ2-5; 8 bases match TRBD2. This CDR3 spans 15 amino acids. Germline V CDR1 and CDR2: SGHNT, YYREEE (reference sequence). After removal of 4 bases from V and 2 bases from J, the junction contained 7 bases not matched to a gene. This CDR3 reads CASSTGLARQETQYF. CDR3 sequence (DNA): TGTGCCAGCAGCACCGGACTAGCAAGACAAGAGACCCAGTACTTC.

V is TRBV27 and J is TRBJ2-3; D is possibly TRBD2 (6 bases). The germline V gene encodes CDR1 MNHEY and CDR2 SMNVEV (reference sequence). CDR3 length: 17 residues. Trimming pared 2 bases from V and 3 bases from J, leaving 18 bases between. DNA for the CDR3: TGTGCCAGCAGTTTAGATCATACCGGGAGCTTAACAGATACGCAGTATTTT. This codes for CASSLDHTGSLTDTQYF.

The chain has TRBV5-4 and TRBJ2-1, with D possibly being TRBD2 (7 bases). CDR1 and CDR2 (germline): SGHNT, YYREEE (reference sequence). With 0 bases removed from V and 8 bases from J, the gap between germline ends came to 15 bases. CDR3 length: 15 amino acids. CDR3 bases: TGTGCCAGCAGCTTGGTCGGGGGGCTCTTTTATGAGCAGTTCTTC. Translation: CASSLVGGLFYEQFF.

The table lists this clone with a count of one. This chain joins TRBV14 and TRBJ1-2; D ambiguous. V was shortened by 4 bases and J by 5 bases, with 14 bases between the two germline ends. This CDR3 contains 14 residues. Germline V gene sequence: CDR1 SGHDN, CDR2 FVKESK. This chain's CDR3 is CASSRQAPVYGYTF. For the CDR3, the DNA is TGTGCCAGCAGCCGACAAGCTCCTGTATATGGCTACACCTTC.

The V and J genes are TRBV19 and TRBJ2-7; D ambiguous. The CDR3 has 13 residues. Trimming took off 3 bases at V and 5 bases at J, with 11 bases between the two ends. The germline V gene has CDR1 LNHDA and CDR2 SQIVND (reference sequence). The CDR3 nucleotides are TGTGCCAGTAGTATTCGAGGATTCCACGAGCAGTACTTC. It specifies CASSIRGFHEQYF.

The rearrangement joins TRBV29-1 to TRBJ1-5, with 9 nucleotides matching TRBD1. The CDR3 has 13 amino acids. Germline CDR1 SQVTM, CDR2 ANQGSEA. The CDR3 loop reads CSAGQGRGQPQHF. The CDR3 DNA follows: TGCAGTGCTGGACAGGGGAGAGGCCAGCCCCAGCATTTT.